Each of the 14 T cell receptor beta chains below was sequenced from the same sample in a study of blood T cell repertoires in COVID-19. The repertoire was sequenced with immunoSEQ multiplex PCR; TCRdb's copy has only in-frame clones and lacks some. The profile shows approximately 170,000 clones, roughly 89% of them singletons. The sample consisted of peripheral blood. All receptors come from a man younger than 35 with active or convalescent COVID-19.

This chain connects TRBV6-5 to TRBJ1-5, with 8 nucleotides matching TRBD1. V lost 4 bases, J lost 4 bases, and 6 bases stayed unmatched. This CDR3 comprises 15 residues. Per the germline V gene, CDR1 is MNHEY and CDR2 is SVGAGI. CDR3 in DNA: TGTGCCAGCAGTTCCCGGACAGGGTGGAATCAGCCCCAGCATTTT. Its protein is CASSSRTGWNQPQHF.

This clone was counted only a few times. The gene calls are TRBV7-9 and TRBJ1-5; maybe TRBD1 (5 bases). This CDR3 has 15 amino acids. Between the trimmed V and J ends, which lost 8 bases and 0 bases, there was a span of 14 bases. Germline values: CDR1 SEHNR, CDR2 FQNEAQ (reference sequence). DNA of the CDR3: TGTGCCAGCCAGCATTGGGGGGATAGCAATCAGCCCCAGCATTTT. Its protein product is CASQHWGDSNQPQHF.

The chain employs TRBV5-6 and TRBJ2-1; D is ambiguous. Trimming pared 0 bases from V and 7 bases from J, leaving 11 bases between. Looked up from germline, CDR1 is SGHDT and CDR2 is YYEEEE. This CDR3 region has 14 residues. The CDR3 loop is CASSLVSGTNEQFF. The CDR3, as DNA: TGTGCCAGCAGCTTGGTTTCGGGTACAAATGAGCAGTTCTTC.

The chain is built from TRBV7-8 and TRBJ1-2; the match to TRBD1 covers 7 bases. The V and J ends lost 4 bases and 2 bases, in that order; junction bases with no gene match: 1. Germline CDR1 is SGHVS and CDR2 is FQNEAQ. The CDR3 runs to 13 residues. This CDR3 is CASSWGQNYGYTF. The CDR3, as DNA: TGTGCCAGCAGCTGGGGACAGAACTATGGCTACACCTTC.

V usage is TRBV12-2 and J usage is TRBJ2-7; TRBD2 is taken as the D call from the table, unchecked against the DNA. TRBV12-2 is noted as a pseudogene. This CDR3 comprises 17 residues. The CDR3, as DNA: TGTGCAAGTCGCTCCCTCGGGGGGGCCGAGGCTGACCACGAGCAGTACGTC. Translation gives CASRSLGGAEADHEQYV.

The J gene is TRBJ2-4, the V gene TRBV6-5, with a possible D match to TRBD2 (6 bases). This CDR3 is built from 16 residues. Trimming removed 4 bases from V and 0 bases from J, with 13 bases in between. CDR1 and CDR2 from the germline V gene are MNHEY and SVGAGI. CDR3 nucleotide sequence: TGTGCCAGCAGTTCTACCGCGGGGCTAGCCAAAAACATTCAGTACTTC. It specifies CASSSTAGLAKNIQYF.

The chain recombines TRBV5-1 with TRBJ1-1; 7 bases align to TRBD1. V dropped 6 bases and J dropped 2; count of bases not matched to a gene: 7. CDR1 and CDR2 (germline): SGHRS, YFSETQ. The CDR3 runs 14 residues. CDR3 nucleotides: TGCGCCAGCACCTGGGACAGCTTTAACACTGAAGCTTTCTTT. Translated: CASTWDSFNTEAFF.

The chain couples TRBV5-6 to TRBJ1-5; TRBD1 matches 7 bases. This CDR3 has 17 amino acids. Germline CDR1 reads SGHDT; CDR2 reads YYEEEE. The J segment lost 4 bases and the V segment lost 4 bases, leaving 14 bases of the junction unmatched. The CDR3 DNA sequence: TGTGCCAGCAGCCTGGGTGGTTTGGACAGGTGGAATCAGCCCCAGCATTTT. The encoded protein is CASSLGGLDRWNQPQHF.

Concerning this clone: One end of the junction is discordant with germline, which a read error may explain. The genes are TRBV28 and TRBJ1-2, with 7 bases aligning to TRBD1. The CDR3 contains 19 residues. CDR1 and CDR2 (germline): MDHEN, SYDVKM. CDR3 amino acids: CASSLNLGTGASFDYDYTF. DNA for the CDR3: TGTGCCAGCAGTTTAAATCTGGGCACAGGGGCGAGCTTCGACTATGACTACACCTTC.

CDR3 loop: CASSEAGTPATNEKLFF. CDR3 nucleotides: TGTGCCAGCAGTGAAGCTGGGACACCTGCAACTAATGAAAAACTGTTTTTT. V and J are TRBV6-1 and TRBJ1-4, with D possibly matching TRBD1 (6 bases). The ends were cut back, 0 bases at V and 0 bases at J, with 11 bases in the middle. This CDR3 region has 17 residues. Germline loops: CDR1 MNHNS, CDR2 SASEGT.

CDR3 nucleotides: TGTGCCAGCAGTTCGCCGACCGGGACTAGCGGGGCCACAGATACGCAGTATTTT. This translates into CASSSPTGTSGATDTQYF. The chain is built from TRBV6-2 or TRBV6-3 and TRBJ2-3; 13 nucleotides align to TRBD2. CDR3 length: 18 amino acids. Germline values: CDR1 MNHEY, CDR2 SVGEGT. The V and J ends lost 4 bases and 2 bases, in that order; junction bases with no gene match: 9.

The rearrangement joins TRBV5-1 to TRBJ1-1, with TRBD1 matching over 7 bases. Germline CDR1 SGHRS, CDR2 YFSETQ. The CDR3 covers 14 residues. After removal of 4 bases from V and 8 bases from J, the junction contained 11 bases not matched to a gene. The CDR3: CASSVTGDEVEAFF. CDR3 nucleotides: TGCGCCAGCAGCGTTACAGGGGACGAGGTCGAAGCTTTCTTT. The variable domain in full, completed from reference TRBV5-1 and TRBJ1-1, reads KAGVTQTPRYLIKTRGQQVTLSCSPISGHRSVSWYQQTPGQGLQFLFEYFSETQRNKGNFPGRFSGRQFSNSRSEMNVSTLELGDSALYLCASSVTGDEVEAFFGQGTRLTVV.

For the CDR3, the DNA is TGTGCCAGCAGCTTGGCCGGAGGGAACACCGGGGAGCTGTTTTTT. It translates to CASSLAGGNTGELFF. V and J are TRBV5-4 and TRBJ2-2, with a weak D call TRBD2 (5 bases). Germline V lookup: CDR1 SGHNT, CDR2 YYREEE (reference sequence). The CDR3 spans 15 residues. V was pared by 0 bases and J by 1 base, with 7 bases between.

The genes are TRBV7-3 and TRBJ2-2, with 7 nucleotides matching TRBD1. The CDR3 contains 15 residues. V shed 5 bases and J 1 base; nucleotides not matched to a gene: 4. Germline V lookup: CDR1 SGHTA, CDR2 FQGTGA. The DNA for the CDR3 is TGTGCCAGCAGCCCGGGACAGAGGAACACCGGGGAGCTGTTTTTT. This translates into CASSPGQRNTGELFF. Supplemented by reference TRBV7-3 and TRBJ2-2, the full variable domain reads GAGVSQTPSNKVTEKGKYVELRCDPISGHTALYWYRQSLGQGPEFLIYFQGTGAADDSGLPNDRFFAVRPEGSVSTLKIQRTERGDSAVYLCASSPGQRNTGELFFGEGSRLTVL.